This TCR beta chain originates from a study of T-cell reconstitution after alpha-beta-depleted transplantation in children. The library targeted TCRbeta and was prepared with unique molecular identifiers. MiXCR was run by TCRdb on the PCR reads, yielding one entry per CDR3 protein. The sample comprises a few hundred thousand distinct CDR3 sequences, more than 7.5% of which are singletons, and approximately 5.4% rests with the top ten. Ten or more counts support this clonotype. The CDR3 loop spans 13 amino acids. CDR1 is DFQATT and CDR2 is SNEGSKA in the germline V gene (reference sequence). The V end lost 3 bases, the J end lost 2 bases, and 10 bases lay between the germline ends.

The chain employs TRBV20-1 and TRBJ1-2; D perhaps matches TRBD1 (5 bases). The material sequenced was PBMCs from the stem cell graft donor, taken from the stem cell graft. The TCR originated in a human donor who donated a stem cell graft to a child with SCID. The chain's CDR3 is CSASRGLNYGYTF. CDR3 nucleotide sequence: TGCAGTGCTAGTAGGGGCCTGAACTATGGCTACACCTTC.